Each of the 23 T cell receptor beta chains below was sequenced from the same sample in a study of T cells after yellow fever vaccination. Using its own MiXCR run on the 5' RACE reads, TCRdb lists one record per CDR3 protein. This sample has around 350,000 distinct CDR3 sequences; under 7.5% occur once, and the top ten carry about 15%. This specimen consisted of PBMCs, obtained 5 days after the yellow fever booster vaccination. These receptors all come from a man in his thirties or forties who received the YFV17D yellow fever vaccine.

In its sample, this clonotype was seen many times. The chain combines TRBV20-1 with TRBJ1-5; 10 nucleotides match TRBD1. After removal of 4 bases from V and 9 bases from J, the junction contained 9 bases not matched to a gene. Germline CDR1 is DFQATT and CDR2 is SNEGSKA (reference sequence). CDR3 length: 14 residues. The CDR3 sequence is CSAILGTGVRPQHF. The CDR3 DNA is TGCAGTGCTATCCTCGGGACAGGGGTTCGGCCCCAGCATTTT.

This clonotype turned up a few times. This rearrangement joins TRBV15 to TRBJ2-5; D might be TRBD1 or TRBD2, each matching 5 bases. The CDR3 has 15 residues. The germline CDR1 and CDR2 sequences are LNHNV and YYDKDF (reference sequence). V was clipped by 0 bases and J by 4 bases, with 12 bases between them. DNA for the CDR3: TGTGCCACCAGCAGAGATCCGAGGGGCGCAGAGACCCAGTACTTC. Amino acid sequence: CATSRDPRGAETQYF.

The chain recombines TRBV29-1 with TRBJ2-1; no reliable D call. V shed 3 bases and J shed 10 bases, with 19 bases lying between them. Germline V gene sequence: CDR1 SQVTM, CDR2 ANQGSEA. This CDR3 is 14 amino acids long. CDR3 sequence reads: CSVEVGLRSEEQFF. In nucleotides, the CDR3 is TGCAGCGTTGAGGTAGGGCTTAGAAGCGAAGAGCAGTTCTTC.

This clonotype has a handful of counts. The chain uses TRBV27 and TRBJ1-1, with unresolved D. The CDR3 has 14 residues. Germline CDR1 is MNHEY and CDR2 is SMNVEV (reference sequence). The V gene lost 5 bases and the J gene lost 1 base, with 11 bases spanning the gap. CDR3 protein: CASSPGKRNTEAFF. The DNA for the CDR3 is TGTGCCAGCAGTCCGGGGAAACGGAACACTGAAGCTTTCTTT.

The table lists this clonotype with a few counts. The chain combines TRBV20-1 with TRBJ2-7; 9 nucleotides align to TRBD1. The J segment lost 0 bases and the V segment lost 5 bases, leaving 8 bases of the junction unmatched. This CDR3 contains 15 residues. Germline CDR1 and CDR2: DFQATT and SNEGSKA (reference sequence). In DNA form, the CDR3 reads TGCAGTGCTTCAGGGGACAGGGAGAGCTCCTACGAGCAGTACTTC. Protein: CSASGDRESSYEQYF.

The chain couples TRBV20-1 to TRBJ2-7, with D hard to call. The CDR3 runs 14 residues. Germline V gene lookup returns CDR1 DFQATT and CDR2 SNEGSKA (reference sequence). V lost 1 base and J lost 0, with 10 bases in between. CDR3 in amino acids: CSARGLPRSYEQYF. The CDR3, as DNA: TGCAGTGCTAGAGGGTTACCACGCTCCTACGAGCAGTACTTC.

J is TRBJ2-5 and V is TRBV29-1, with TRBD2 matching over 7 bases. Per germline, CDR1 SQVTM and CDR2 ANQGSEA. Losses at the gene ends were 0 bases for V and 0 bases for J; bases not matched to a gene: 7. The CDR3 sequence is 16 residues long. CDR3 DNA: TGCAGCGTTGAAGATGTAGGCGGGAGAGACCAAGAGACCCAGTACTTC. Translated: CSVEDVGGRDQETQYF.

This clonotype has just a few counts. CDR3 DNA sequence: TGTGCCAGCAGCAAAGGGACAGATGGGGAGCAGTACTTC. This encodes CASSKGTDGEQYF. V gene TRBV5-6 combines with J gene TRBJ2-7, with 7 bases aligning to TRBD1. Losses at the gene ends were 4 bases for V and 7 bases for J; bases not matched to a gene: 8. There are 13 residues in the CDR3. Germline loops: CDR1 SGHDT, CDR2 YYEEEE.

There are many counts of this clonotype. This sequence joins TRBV6-1 and TRBJ2-6; D may be TRBD1 or TRBD2 (5 bases each). V gave up 4 bases and J gave up 0 bases, with 19 bases separating them. In germline, CDR1 is MNHNS, CDR2 SASEGT. There are 19 residues in the CDR3. The CDR3 DNA reads as TGTGCCAGCAGTGCCCCCCGGGGCAGGGTTACCTCTGGGGCCAACGTCCTGACTTTC. Its protein product is CASSAPRGRVTSGANVLTF.

This clonotype came up many times. CDR3 DNA: TGTGCCATTGGGACTCCGCTACAAGAGACCCAGTACTTC. Its protein product is CAIGTPLQETQYF. The rearrangement joins TRBV10-3 to TRBJ2-5, with D perhaps TRBD2 (6 bases). CDR3 size: 13 residues. Germline-derived CDR1 and CDR2 are ENHRY and SYGVKD. V was pared by 9 bases and J by 2 bases, with 13 bases between.

This clonotype was seen repeatedly, ten times or more. The genes are TRBV7-2 and TRBJ2-3; D call uncertain. This CDR3 has 13 amino acids. Trimming pared 5 bases from V and 4 bases from J, leaving 10 bases between. The germline V gene has CDR1 SGHTA and CDR2 FQGNSA. As DNA, the CDR3 is TGTGCCAGCAGCCCCCCAGGCGCAGATACGCAGTATTTT. This encodes CASSPPGADTQYF.

The table lists this clonotype with a few counts. V usage is TRBV20-1 and J usage is TRBJ2-2; 16 bases are shared with TRBD2. The junction had 5 bases not matched to a gene; V was cut back by 3 bases and J by 7 bases. Germline CDR1 DFQATT, CDR2 SNEGSKA (reference sequence). The CDR3 is made up of 16 amino acids. CDR3 DNA sequence: TGCAGTGCTAGCCCCGGGACTAGCGGGAGGGACGGGGAGCTGTTTTTT. Translating gives CSASPGTSGRDGELFF.

This clonotype showed up just a few times. The gene calls are TRBV4-3 and TRBJ2-1; 7 bases line up with TRBD2. This CDR3 is built from 17 residues. The V and J ends lost 0 bases and 3 bases, in that order; junction bases with no gene match: 8. CDR1 LGHNA and CDR2 YSLEER come from the germline V gene. The CDR3 DNA is TGCGCCAGCAGCCAAGAGTTGGGGAGCGGGGACTACAATGAGCAGTTCTTC. Translating gives CASSQELGSGDYNEQFF.

V gene TRBV4-2 combines with J gene TRBJ2-1, with TRBD2 identical over 9 bases. Germline V gives CDR1 LGHNA, CDR2 YNFKEQ. The CDR3 spans 19 residues. V was clipped by 4 bases and J by 4 bases; unmatched bases: 17. The CDR3 spells CASSPGGLAGGPVYNEQFF. The DNA for the CDR3 is TGTGCCAGCAGCCCGGGGGGGCTGGCGGGAGGGCCTGTTTACAATGAGCAGTTCTTC.

This clonotype was observed a few times. The chain links TRBV19 to TRBJ2-1, with no clear D. In germline, CDR1 is LNHDA, CDR2 SQIVND (reference sequence). The V gene lost 5 bases and the J gene lost 5 bases, with 10 bases spanning the gap. CDR3 length equals 13 residues. CDR3 DNA sequence: TGTGCCAGTAGTGGCCACGGAGACAATGAGCAGTTCTTC. The encoded protein is CASSGHGDNEQFF.

This clonotype has a handful of counts. The chain combines TRBV12-5 with TRBJ2-1, with TRBD2 as a possible D gene (5 bases). The CDR3 sequence is 13 residues long. Trimming removed 5 bases from V and 8 bases from J, with 13 bases in between. Per the germline V gene, CDR1 is LGHNT and CDR2 is FRNRAP. The CDR3 here is CASGKGEGYEQFF. The DNA of the CDR3 is TGTGCTAGTGGTAAAGGAGAGGGATATGAGCAGTTCTTC. Using reference TRBV12-5 and TRBJ2-1 for the parts outside the CDR3, the full variable domain is DARVTQTPRHKVTEMGQEVTMRCQPILGHNTVFWYRQTMMQGLELLAYFRNRAPLDDSGMPKDRFSAEMPDATLATLKIQPSEPRDSAVYFCASGKGEGYEQFFGPGTRLTVL.

At least ten counts were recorded for this clonotype. The chain carries TRBV28 and TRBJ2-7; possibly TRBD2 for D (6 bases). Germline CDR1 MDHEN, CDR2 SYDVKM. This CDR3 is 14 amino acids long. The V gene lost 2 bases and the J gene lost 3 bases, with 11 bases spanning the gap. This chain's CDR3 is CASSLTASDYEQYF. DNA for the CDR3: TGTGCCAGCAGTTTAACGGCTAGCGACTACGAGCAGTACTTC.

This clonotype was picked up many times. The V gene is TRBV20-1, the J gene TRBJ2-3, with TRBD2 matching over 11 bases. This CDR3 comprises 14 residues. Germline CDR1 and CDR2: DFQATT and SNEGSKA (reference sequence). V was clipped by 2 bases and J by 6 bases; unmatched bases: 4. DNA of the CDR3: TGCAGTGCTAGATATAGCGGGAGGGGTGATACGCAGTATTTT. Residues: CSARYSGRGDTQYF.

The chain carries TRBV18 and TRBJ2-2; D is possibly TRBD2 (6 bases). V shed 2 bases and J shed 5 bases, with 12 bases lying between them. Germline values: CDR1 KGHSH, CDR2 LQKENI. This CDR3 spans 15 amino acids. The CDR3 DNA reads TGTGCCAGCTCACCAGAAGTAGCGGTGACCGGGGAGCTGTTTTTT. As protein: CASSPEVAVTGELFF.

This chain uses TRBV19 with TRBJ2-3; D call uncertain. The germline V gene encodes CDR1 LNHDA and CDR2 SQIVND (reference sequence). Trimming took 0 bases from V and 1 from J, leaving 8 bases between them. The CDR3 is made up of 15 amino acids. The CDR3 protein is CASSIDPDGTDTQYF. In DNA, the CDR3 is TGTGCCAGTAGTATAGACCCGGACGGCACAGATACGCAGTATTTT.

The chain is built from TRBV12-3 or TRBV12-4 and TRBJ1-3; D gene unclear. V was trimmed by 6 bases and J by 9 bases, leaving 12 bases between them. The CDR3 totals 12 residues. The CDR3 reads CASRSTLGTIYF. The CDR3 DNA is TGTGCCAGCAGGTCCACCTTGGGCACCATATATTTT.

This clonotype was recorded many times. This rearrangement joins TRBV6-5 to TRBJ2-1, with D tentatively TRBD2 (5 bases). This CDR3 has 16 residues. With 2 bases removed from V and 0 bases from J, the gap between germline ends came to 11 bases. Germline CDR1 is MNHEY and CDR2 is SVGAGI. For the CDR3, the DNA is TGTGCCAGCAGTTACCAAGCGGATCGCTCCTACAATGAGCAGTTCTTC. Translating it yields CASSYQADRSYNEQFF.

The DNA of the CDR3 is TGTGCCAGCCGAAACCTTGGACAGGGGATGGGGGGTGAGCAGTTCTTC. Residues: CASRNLGQGMGGEQFF. The V and J genes are TRBV11-2 and TRBJ2-1; 9 nucleotides line up with TRBD1. The CDR3 covers 16 residues. V lost 8 bases to trimming and J lost 9 bases; unmatched junction nucleotides: 17. Germline V gene sequence: CDR1 SGHAT, CDR2 FQNNGV.